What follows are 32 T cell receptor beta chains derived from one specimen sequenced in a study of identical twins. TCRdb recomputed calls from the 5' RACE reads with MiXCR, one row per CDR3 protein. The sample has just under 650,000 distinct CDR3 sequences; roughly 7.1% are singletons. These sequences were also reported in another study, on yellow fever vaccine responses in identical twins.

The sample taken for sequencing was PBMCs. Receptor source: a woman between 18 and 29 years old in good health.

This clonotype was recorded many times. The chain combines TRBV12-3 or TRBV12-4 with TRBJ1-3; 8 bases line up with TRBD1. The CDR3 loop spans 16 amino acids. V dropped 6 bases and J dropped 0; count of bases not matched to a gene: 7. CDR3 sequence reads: CASSKAQGASGNTIYF. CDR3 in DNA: TGTGCCAGCAGCAAAGCCCAGGGGGCCTCTGGAAACACCATATATTTT.

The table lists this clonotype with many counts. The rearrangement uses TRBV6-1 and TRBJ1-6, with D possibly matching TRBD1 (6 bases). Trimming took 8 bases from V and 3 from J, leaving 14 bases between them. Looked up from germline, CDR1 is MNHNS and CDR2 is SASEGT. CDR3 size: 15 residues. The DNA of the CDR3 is TGTGCCAGCCAGAGTACAGGGTTCTATAATTCACCCCTCCACTTT. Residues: CASQSTGFYNSPLHF.

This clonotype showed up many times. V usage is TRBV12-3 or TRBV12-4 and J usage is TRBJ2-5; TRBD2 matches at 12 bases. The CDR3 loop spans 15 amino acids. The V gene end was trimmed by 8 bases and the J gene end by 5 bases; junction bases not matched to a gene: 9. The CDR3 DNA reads TGTGCCAGCGGGCAGACTAGCGGGAGTTCGGAGACCCAGTACTTC. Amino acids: CASGQTSGSSETQYF.

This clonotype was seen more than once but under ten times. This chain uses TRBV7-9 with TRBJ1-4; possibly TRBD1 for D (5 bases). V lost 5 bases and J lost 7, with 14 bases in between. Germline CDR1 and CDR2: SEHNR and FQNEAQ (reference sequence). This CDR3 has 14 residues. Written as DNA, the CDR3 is TGTGCCAGCAGCACCCCGGGGGGGGGTGAAAAACTGTTTTTT. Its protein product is CASSTPGGGEKLFF.

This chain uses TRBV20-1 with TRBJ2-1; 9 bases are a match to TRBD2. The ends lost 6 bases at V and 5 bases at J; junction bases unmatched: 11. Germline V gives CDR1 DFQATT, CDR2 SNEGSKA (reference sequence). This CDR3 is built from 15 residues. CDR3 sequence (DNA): TGCAGTGCCACCCCTTTAGCGGGAGTCCACAATGAGCAGTTCTTC. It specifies CSATPLAGVHNEQFF.

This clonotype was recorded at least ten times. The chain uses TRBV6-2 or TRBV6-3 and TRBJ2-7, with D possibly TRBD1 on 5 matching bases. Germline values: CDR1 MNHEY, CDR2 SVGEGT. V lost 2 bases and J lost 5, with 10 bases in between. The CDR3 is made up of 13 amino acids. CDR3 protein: CASSYRRAHEQYV. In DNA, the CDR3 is TGTGCCAGCAGTTACCGCAGGGCCCACGAGCAGTACGTC.

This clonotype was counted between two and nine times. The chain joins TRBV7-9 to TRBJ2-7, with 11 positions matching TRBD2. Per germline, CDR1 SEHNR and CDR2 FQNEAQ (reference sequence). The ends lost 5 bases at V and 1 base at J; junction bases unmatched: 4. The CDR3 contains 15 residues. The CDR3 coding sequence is TGTGCCAGCAGCACCGGGACTAGCGGATCCTACGAGCAGTACGTC. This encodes CASSTGTSGSYEQYV.

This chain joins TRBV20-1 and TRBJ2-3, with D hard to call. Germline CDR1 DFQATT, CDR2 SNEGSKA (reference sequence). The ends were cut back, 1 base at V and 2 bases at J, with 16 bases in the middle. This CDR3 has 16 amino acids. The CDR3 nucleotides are TGCAGTGCTAGAGCCCGAGCACAAGCCTTCACAGATACGCAGTATTTT. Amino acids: CSARARAQAFTDTQYF.

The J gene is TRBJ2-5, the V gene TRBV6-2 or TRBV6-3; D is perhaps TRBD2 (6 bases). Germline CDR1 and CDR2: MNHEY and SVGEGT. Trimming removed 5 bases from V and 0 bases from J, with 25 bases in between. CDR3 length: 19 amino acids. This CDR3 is CASSAVRAEEGRYQETQYF. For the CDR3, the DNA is TGTGCCAGCAGTGCCGTTAGGGCAGAGGAAGGGAGGTACCAAGAGACCCAGTACTTC.

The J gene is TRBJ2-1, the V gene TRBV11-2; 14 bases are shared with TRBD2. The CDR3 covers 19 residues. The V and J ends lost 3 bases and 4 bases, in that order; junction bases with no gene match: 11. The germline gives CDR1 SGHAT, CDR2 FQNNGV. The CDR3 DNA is TGTGCCAGCAGCTTCTCCGGGACTAGCGGGAGACAATTTTACAATGAGCAGTTCTTC. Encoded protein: CASSFSGTSGRQFYNEQFF.

The DNA for the CDR3 is TGCGCCAGCAGCTCCGGACAGAAGAGCTACGAGCAGTACTTC. Its protein is CASSSGQKSYEQYF. The J gene is TRBJ2-7, the V gene TRBV5-1, with a weak D call TRBD1 (6 bases). The length of the CDR3 is 14 residues. Germline CDR1 reads SGHRS; CDR2 reads YFSETQ. Trimming left V 3 bases short and J 3 bases short, with 13 bases between.

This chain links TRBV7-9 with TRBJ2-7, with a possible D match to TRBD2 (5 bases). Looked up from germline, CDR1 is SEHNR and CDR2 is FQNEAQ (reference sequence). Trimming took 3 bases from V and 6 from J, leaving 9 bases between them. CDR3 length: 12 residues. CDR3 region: CASSFGVSEQYV. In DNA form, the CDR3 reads TGTGCCAGCAGCTTCGGGGTCTCCGAGCAGTACGTC.

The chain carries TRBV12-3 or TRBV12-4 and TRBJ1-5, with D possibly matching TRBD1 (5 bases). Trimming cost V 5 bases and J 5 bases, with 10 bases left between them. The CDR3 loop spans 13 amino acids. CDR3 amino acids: CASSPGAYQPQHF. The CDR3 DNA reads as TGTGCCAGCAGTCCCGGGGCCTATCAGCCCCAGCATTTT.

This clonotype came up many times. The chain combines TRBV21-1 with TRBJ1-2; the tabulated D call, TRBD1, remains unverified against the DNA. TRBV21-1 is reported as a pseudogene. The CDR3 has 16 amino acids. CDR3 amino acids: CASSPSSGQTNYGYTF. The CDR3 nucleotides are TGTGCCAGCTCCCCCTCTTCGGGACAGACTAACTATGGCTACACCTTC.

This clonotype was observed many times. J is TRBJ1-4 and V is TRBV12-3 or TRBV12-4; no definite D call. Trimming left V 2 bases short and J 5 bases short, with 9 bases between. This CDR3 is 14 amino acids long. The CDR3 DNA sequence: TGTGCCAGCAGTTTACAAGGGTTCAATGAAAAACTGTTTTTT. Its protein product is CASSLQGFNEKLFF.

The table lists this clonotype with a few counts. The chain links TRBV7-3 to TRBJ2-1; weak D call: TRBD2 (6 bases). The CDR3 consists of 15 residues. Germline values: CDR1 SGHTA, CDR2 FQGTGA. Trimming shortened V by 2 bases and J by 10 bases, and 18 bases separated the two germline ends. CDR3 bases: TGTGCCAGCAGCTTATCCGGGAGCTCCTACCTAGAGCAGTTCTTC. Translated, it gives CASSLSGSSYLEQFF.

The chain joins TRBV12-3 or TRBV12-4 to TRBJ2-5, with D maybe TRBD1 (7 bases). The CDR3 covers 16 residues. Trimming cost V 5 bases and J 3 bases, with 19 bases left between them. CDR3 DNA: TGTGCCAGCAGTGGACAGGATTGGCGGGGTAAAGAGACCCAGTACTTC. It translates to CASSGQDWRGKETQYF.

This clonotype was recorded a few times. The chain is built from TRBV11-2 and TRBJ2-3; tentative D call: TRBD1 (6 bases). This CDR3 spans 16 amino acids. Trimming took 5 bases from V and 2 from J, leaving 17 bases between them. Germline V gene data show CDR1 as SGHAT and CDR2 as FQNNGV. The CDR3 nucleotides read TGTGCCAGCAGCCAACAGGGTGGGATGGACACAGATACGCAGTATTTT. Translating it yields CASSQQGGMDTDTQYF.

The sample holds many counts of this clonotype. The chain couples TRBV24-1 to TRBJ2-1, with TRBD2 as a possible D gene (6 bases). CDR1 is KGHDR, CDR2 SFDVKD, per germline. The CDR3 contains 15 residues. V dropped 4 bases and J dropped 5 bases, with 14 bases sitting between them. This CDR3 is CATSDGSGDDNEQFF. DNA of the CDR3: TGTGCCACCAGTGACGGTAGCGGAGACGACAATGAGCAGTTCTTC.

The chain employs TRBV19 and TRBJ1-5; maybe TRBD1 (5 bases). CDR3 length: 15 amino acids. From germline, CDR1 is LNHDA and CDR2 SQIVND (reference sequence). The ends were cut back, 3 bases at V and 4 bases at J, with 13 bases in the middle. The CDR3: CASSMSRQQNQPQHF. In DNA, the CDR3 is TGTGCCAGTAGTATGTCCCGACAGCAGAATCAGCCCCAGCATTTT.

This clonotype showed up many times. In DNA form, the CDR3 reads TGTGCCAGCAGCCATGGGGACGGGGAGCTGTTTTTT. Encoded protein: CASSHGDGELFF. The rearrangement links TRBV3-1 to TRBJ2-2; D unclear. The CDR3 is made up of 12 amino acids. Looked up from germline, CDR1 is LGHDT and CDR2 is YNNKEL (reference sequence). Trimming pared 3 bases from V and 7 bases from J, leaving 6 bases between.

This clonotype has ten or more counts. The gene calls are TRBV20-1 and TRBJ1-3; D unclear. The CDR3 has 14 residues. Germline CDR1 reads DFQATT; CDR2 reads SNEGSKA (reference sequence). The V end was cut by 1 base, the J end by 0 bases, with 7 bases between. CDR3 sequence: CSARVGLSGNTIYF. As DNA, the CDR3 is TGCAGTGCTAGAGTAGGTCTCTCTGGAAACACCATATATTTT.

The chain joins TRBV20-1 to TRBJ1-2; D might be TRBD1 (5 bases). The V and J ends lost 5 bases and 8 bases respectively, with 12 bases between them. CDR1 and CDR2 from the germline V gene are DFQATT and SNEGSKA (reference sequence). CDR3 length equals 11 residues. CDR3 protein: CSAPGTGGYTF. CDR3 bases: TGCAGTGCTCCTGGGACCGGAGGCTACACCTTC.

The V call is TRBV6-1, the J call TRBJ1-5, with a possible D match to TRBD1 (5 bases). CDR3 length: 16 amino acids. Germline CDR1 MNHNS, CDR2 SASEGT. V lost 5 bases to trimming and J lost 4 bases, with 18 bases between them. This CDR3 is CASSPSGRGVNQPQHF. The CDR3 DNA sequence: TGTGCCAGCAGTCCCAGCGGAAGGGGCGTGAATCAGCCCCAGCATTTT.

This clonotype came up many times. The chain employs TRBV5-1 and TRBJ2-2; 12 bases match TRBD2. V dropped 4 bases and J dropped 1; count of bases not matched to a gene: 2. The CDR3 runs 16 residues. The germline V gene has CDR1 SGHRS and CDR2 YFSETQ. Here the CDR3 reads CASSGGLAGNTGELFF. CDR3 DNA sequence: TGCGCCAGCAGCGGGGGACTAGCGGGGAACACCGGGGAGCTGTTTTTT.

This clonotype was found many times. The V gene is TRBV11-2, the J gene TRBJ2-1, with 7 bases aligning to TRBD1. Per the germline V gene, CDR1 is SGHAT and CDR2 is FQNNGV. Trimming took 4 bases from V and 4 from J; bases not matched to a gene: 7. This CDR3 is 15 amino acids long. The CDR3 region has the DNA TGTGCCAGCAGCTCGACAGGGCTCCTTTACAATGAGCAGTTCTTC. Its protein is CASSSTGLLYNEQFF.

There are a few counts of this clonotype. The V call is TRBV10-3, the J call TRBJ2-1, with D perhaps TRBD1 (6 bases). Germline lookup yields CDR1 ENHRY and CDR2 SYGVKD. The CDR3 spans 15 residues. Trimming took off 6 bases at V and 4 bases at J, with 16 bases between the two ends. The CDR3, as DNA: TGTGCCATCAGACCCACCGGGACAACTTACAATGAGCAGTTCTTC. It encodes CAIRPTGTTYNEQFF.

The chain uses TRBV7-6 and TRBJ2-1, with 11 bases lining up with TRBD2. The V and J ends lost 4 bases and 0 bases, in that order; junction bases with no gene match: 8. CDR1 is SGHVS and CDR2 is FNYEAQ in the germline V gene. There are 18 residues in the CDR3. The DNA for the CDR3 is TGTGCCAGCAGCTCTGGACTAGCGGGTTTGAGCTCCTACAATGAGCAGTTCTTC. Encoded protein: CASSSGLAGLSSYNEQFF.

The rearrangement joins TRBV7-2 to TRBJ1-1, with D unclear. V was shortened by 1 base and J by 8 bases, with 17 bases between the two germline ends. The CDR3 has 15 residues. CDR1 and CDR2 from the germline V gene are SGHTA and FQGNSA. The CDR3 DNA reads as TGTGCCAGCAGCTTAGGTCGGCGAACTAGCTTAGAAGCTTTCTTT. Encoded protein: CASSLGRRTSLEAFF.

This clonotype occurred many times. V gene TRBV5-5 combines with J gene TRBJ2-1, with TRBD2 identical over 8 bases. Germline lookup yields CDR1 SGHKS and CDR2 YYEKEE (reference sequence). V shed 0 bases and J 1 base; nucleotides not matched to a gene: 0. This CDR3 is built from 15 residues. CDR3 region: CASSLERGSYNEQFF. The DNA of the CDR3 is TGTGCCAGCAGCTTGGAGCGGGGGTCCTACAATGAGCAGTTCTTC.

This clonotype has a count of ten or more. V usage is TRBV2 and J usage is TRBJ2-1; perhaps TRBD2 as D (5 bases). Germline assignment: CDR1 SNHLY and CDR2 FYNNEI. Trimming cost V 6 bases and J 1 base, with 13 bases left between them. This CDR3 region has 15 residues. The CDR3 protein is CASRSEGVSYNEQFF. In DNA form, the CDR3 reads TGTGCCAGCAGATCAGAGGGAGTGTCCTACAATGAGCAGTTCTTC.

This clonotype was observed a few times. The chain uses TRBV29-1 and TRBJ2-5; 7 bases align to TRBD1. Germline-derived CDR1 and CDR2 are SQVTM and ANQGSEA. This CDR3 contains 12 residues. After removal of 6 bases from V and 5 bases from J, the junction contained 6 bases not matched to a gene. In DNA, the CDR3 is TGCAGCGTGCCGACAGGGACGGAGACCCAGTACTTC. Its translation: CSVPTGTETQYF.